The 3 T cell receptor beta chains given below trace back to one sample, sequenced in a study of T cell responses to AZD1222 COVID-19 vaccine. Repertoires were generated with immunoSEQ multiplex PCR, while TCRdb's copy carries only in-frame clones and drops some. The sample includes about 48,000 clones, approximately 86% seen only once; the top ten take less than 9%. The sequencing here drew on peripheral blood, taken 28 days after the second AZD1222 dose. These receptors all stem from an adult who received the AZD1222 COVID-19 vaccine.

The V gene is TRBV7-9, the J gene TRBJ1-2; D gene unclear. The CDR3 has 12 residues. The ends were cut back, 8 bases at V and 4 bases at J, with 11 bases in the middle. Germline loops: CDR1 SEHNR, CDR2 FQNEAQ (reference sequence). As DNA, the CDR3 is TGTGCCAGCGGCGTCTCCTCCTATGGCTACACCTTC. It translates to CASGVSSYGYTF.

The gene calls are TRBV21-1 and TRBJ2-5; TRBD1 reflects the table's D call only, with no check against the DNA. TRBV21-1 is described as a pseudogene. The CDR3 has 16 amino acids. The CDR3 loop is CASNLLRGEIQETQYF. In DNA form, the CDR3 reads TGTGCCAGCAACCTTCTCAGGGGCGAAATACAAGAGACCCAGTACTTC.

This chain's CDR3 is CATGTDTQYF. The CDR3 nucleotides are TGTGCCACCGGGACAGATACGCAGTATTTT. The chain recombines TRBV2 with TRBJ2-3; D call uncertain. V was pared by 10 bases and J by 3 bases, with 5 bases between. The CDR3 sequence is 10 residues long. In germline, CDR1 is SNHLY, CDR2 FYNNEI.